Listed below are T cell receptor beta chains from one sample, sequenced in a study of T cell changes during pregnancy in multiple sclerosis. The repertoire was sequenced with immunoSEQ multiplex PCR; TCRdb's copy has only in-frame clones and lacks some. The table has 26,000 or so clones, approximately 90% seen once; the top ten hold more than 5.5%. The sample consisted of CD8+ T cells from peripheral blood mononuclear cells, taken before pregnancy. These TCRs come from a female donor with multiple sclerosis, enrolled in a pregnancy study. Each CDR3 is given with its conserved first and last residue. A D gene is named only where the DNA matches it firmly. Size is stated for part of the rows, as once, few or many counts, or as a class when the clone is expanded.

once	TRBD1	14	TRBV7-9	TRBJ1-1	CASRGTGVNTEAFF	TGTGCCAGCAGGGGAACAGGGGTGAACACTGAAGCTTTCTTT
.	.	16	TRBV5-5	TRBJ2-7	CASTPSRGLILYEQYF	TGTGCCAGCACCCCGAGTAGAGGGTTAATACTATACGAGCAGTACTTC
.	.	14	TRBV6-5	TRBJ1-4	CASSYGEADEKLFF	TGTGCCAGCAGTTACGGAGAGGCGGATGAAAAACTGTTTTTT
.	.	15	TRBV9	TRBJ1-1	CASSVGDSTNTEAFF	TGTGCCAGCAGCGTAGGAGACAGTACGAACACTGAAGCTTTCTTT
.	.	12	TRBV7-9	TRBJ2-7	CASSLGPNEQYF	TGTGCCAGCAGCTTAGGGCCCAACGAGCAGTACTTC
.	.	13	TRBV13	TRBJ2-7	CASSLGTAYEQYF	TGTGCCAGCAGCTTAGGGACAGCCTACGAGCAGTACTTC
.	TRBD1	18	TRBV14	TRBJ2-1	CASSPQRPTGGARNEQFF	TGTGCCAGCAGCCCTCAACGACCGACAGGGGGCGCAAGGAATGAGCAGTTCTTC
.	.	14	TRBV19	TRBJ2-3	CASSFSGGTDTQYF	TGTGCCAGTAGTTTTTCCGGGGGAACAGATACGCAGTATTTT
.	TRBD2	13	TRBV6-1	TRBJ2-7	CASIGGSSYEQYF	TGTGCCAGCATCGGCGGGAGCTCCTACGAGCAGTACTTC
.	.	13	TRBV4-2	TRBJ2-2	CASSQDVTGELFF	TGTGCCAGCAGCCAAGACGTCACCGGGGAGCTGTTTTTT
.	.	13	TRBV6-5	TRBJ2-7	CASSLTSGNEQYF	TGTGCCAGCAGTCTCACAAGCGGTAACGAGCAGTACTTC
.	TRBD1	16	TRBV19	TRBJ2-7	CASSLAGTASSYEQYF	TGTGCCAGTAGTCTAGCCGGGACAGCGAGCTCCTACGAGCAGTACTTC
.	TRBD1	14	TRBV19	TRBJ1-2	CASSMDREIRGYTF	TGTGCCAGTAGTATGGACAGGGAAATTCGTGGCTACACCTTC
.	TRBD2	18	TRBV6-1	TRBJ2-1	CASSEALGITSGSNEQFF	TGTGCCAGCAGTGAAGCGCTGGGCATTACTAGCGGGAGTAATGAGCAGTTCTTC
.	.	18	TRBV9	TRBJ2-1	CASSVPGGSGLGGNEQFF	TGTGCCAGCAGCGTCCCCGGGGGTTCTGGCCTGGGGGGCAATGAGCAGTTCTTC
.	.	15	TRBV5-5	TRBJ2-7	CASSPSGGTFYEQYF	TGTGCCAGCAGCCCCTCCGGCGGGACGTTCTACGAGCAGTACTTC